This T cell receptor (beta chain) derives from a study of blood T cell repertoires in COVID-19. Study as a whole: Some COVID-19 samples were acute and others convalescent; all came from the United States, Italy and Spain.

The CDR3 covers 12 residues. V shed 4 bases and J 7 bases; nucleotides not matched to a gene: 4. Germline V gene sequence: CDR1 LGHNA, CDR2 YNFKEQ. In the authors' workflow: Amplification with reference gene primers provided the estimates of nucleated cell counts. The table came from immunoSEQ multiplex PCR; TCRdb's copy has only in-frame clones and leaves some out. V and J calls and clone size follow that table, whereas D and trimming were derived from the DNA. The sample has fewer than 300,000 clones; approximately 86% are singletons. This clonotype was sampled from a woman under 40 with acute or convalescent COVID-19. The V and J genes are TRBV4-2 and TRBJ2-7; 7 nucleotides line up with TRBD2. The specimen was peripheral blood. The CDR3 loop reads CASSPGGGEQYF. The CDR3 coding sequence is TGTGCCAGCAGCCCCGGCGGGGGTGAGCAGTACTTC.